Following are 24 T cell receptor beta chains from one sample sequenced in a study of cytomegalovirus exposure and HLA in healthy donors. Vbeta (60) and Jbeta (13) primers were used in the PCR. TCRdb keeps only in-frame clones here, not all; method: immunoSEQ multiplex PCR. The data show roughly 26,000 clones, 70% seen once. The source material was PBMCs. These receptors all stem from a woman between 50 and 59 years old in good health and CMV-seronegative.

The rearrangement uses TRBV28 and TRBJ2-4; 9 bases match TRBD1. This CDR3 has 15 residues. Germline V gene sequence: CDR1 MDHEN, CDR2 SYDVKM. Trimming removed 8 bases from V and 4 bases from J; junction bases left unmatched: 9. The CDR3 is CASLPSGTGKNIQYF. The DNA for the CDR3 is TGTGCCAGCCTACCTTCCGGGACAGGGAAAAACATTCAGTACTTC.

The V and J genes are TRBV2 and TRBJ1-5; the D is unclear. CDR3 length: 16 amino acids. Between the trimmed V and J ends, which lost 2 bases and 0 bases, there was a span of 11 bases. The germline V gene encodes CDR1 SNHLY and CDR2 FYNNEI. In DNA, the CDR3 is TGTGCCAGCAGTGAATTTACAGTTTATAGCAATCAGCCCCAGCATTTT. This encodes CASSEFTVYSNQPQHF. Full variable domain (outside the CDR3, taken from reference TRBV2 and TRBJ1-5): EPEVTQTPSHQVTQMGQEVILRCVPISNHLYFYWYRQILGQKVEFLVSFYNNEISEKSEIFDDQFSVERPDGSNFTLKIRSTKLEDSAMYFCASSEFTVYSNQPQHFGDGTRLSIL.

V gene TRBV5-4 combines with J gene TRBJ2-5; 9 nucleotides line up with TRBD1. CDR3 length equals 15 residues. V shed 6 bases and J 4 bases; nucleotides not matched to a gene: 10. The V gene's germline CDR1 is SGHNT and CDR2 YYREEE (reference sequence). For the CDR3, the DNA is TGTGCCAGCACCAATCAAGGGACAGGGACAGAGACCCAGTACTTC. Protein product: CASTNQGTGTETQYF.

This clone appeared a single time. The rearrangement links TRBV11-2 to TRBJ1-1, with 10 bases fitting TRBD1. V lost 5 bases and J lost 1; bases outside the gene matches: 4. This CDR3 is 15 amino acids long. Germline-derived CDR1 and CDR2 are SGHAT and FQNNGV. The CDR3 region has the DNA TGTGCCAGCAGCCGCGGACAGGGGGGGAACACTGAAGCTTTCTTT. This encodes CASSRGQGGNTEAFF.

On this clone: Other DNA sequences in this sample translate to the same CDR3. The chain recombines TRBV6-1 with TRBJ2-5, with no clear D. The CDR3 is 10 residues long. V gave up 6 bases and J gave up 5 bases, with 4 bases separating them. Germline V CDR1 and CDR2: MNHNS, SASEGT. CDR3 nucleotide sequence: TGTGCCAGCAGCCGGGAGACCCAGTACTTC. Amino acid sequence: CASSRETQYF.

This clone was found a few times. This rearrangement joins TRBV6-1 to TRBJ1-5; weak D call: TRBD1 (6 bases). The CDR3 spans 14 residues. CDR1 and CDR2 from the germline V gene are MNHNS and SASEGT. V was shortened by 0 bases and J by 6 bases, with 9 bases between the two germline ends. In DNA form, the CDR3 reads TGTGCCAGCAGTGAAGCAGGGGGTCTTCAGCCCCAGCATTTT. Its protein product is CASSEAGGLQPQHF.

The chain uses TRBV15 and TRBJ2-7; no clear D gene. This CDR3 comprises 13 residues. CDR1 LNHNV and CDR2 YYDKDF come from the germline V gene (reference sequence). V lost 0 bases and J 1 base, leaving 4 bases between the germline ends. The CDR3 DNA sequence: TGTGCCACCAGCAGAGATCAATCCTACGAGCAGTACTTC. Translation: CATSRDQSYEQYF.

CDR3 residues: CASSLVGTVRNYGYTF. For the CDR3, the DNA is TGTGCCAGCAGCTTGGTAGGGACAGTGAGGAACTATGGCTACACCTTC. The rearrangement links TRBV5-6 to TRBJ1-2, with 7 positions matching TRBD1. Germline loops: CDR1 SGHDT, CDR2 YYEEEE. Losses at the gene ends were 0 bases for V and 2 bases for J; bases not matched to a gene: 7. This CDR3 is built from 16 residues. Using reference TRBV5-6 and TRBJ1-2 for the parts outside the CDR3, the full variable domain is DAGVTQSPTHLIKTRGQQVTLRCSPKSGHDTVSWYQQALGQGPQFIFQYYEEEERQRGNFPDRFSGHQFPNYSSELNVNALLLGDSALYLCASSLVGTVRNYGYTFGSGTRLTVV.

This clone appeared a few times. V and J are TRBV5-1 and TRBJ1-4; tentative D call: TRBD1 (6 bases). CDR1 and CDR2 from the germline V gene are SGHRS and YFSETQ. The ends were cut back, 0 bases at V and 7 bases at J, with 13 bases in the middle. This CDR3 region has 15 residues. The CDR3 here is CASSLVGGATEKLFF. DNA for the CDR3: TGCGCCAGCAGCTTGGTTGGGGGGGCGACTGAAAAACTGTTTTTT.

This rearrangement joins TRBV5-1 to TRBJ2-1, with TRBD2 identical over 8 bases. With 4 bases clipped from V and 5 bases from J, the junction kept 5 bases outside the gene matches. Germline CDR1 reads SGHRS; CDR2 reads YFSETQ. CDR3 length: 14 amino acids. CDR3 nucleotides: TGCGCCAGCAGCCTCCAAGCGGGGGACAATGAGCAGTTCTTC. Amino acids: CASSLQAGDNEQFF.

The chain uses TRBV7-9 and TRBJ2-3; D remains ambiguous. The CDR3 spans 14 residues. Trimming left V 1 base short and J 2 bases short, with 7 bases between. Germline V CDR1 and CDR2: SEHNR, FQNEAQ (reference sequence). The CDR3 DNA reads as TGTGCCAGCAGCTTAGGTGACTCCACAGATACGCAGTATTTT. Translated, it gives CASSLGDSTDTQYF.

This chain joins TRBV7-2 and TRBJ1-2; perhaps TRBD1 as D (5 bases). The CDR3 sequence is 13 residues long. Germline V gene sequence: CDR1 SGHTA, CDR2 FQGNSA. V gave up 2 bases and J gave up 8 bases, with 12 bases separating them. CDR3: CASSLRQGVGYTF. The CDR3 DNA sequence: TGTGCCAGCAGCTTACGCCAGGGTGTCGGCTACACCTTC.

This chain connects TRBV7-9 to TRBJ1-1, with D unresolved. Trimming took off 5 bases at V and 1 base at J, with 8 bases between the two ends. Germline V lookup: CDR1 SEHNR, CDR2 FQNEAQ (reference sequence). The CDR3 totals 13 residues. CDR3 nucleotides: TGTGCCAGCAGCCCCCAGGCGAACACTGAAGCTTTCTTT. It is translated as CASSPQANTEAFF.

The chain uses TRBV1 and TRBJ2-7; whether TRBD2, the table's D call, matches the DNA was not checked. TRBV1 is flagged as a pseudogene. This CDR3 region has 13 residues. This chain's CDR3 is CTLAGRSSYEQYF. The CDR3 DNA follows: TGCACACTAGCGGGCCGTAGCTCCTACGAGCAGTACTTC.

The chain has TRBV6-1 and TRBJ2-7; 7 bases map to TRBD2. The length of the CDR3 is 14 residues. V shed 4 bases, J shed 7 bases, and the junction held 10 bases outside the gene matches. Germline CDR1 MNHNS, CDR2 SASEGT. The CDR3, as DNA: TGTGCCAGCAGTGCCAAGACTAGCCTTCGGGAGCAGTACTTC. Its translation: CASSAKTSLREQYF.

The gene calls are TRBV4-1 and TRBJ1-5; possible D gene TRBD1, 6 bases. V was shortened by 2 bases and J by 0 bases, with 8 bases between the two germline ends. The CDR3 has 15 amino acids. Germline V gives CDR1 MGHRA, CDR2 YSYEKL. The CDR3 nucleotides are TGCGCCAGCAGCCAACGACAGGATAGCAATCAGCCCCAGCATTTT. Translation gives CASSQRQDSNQPQHF.

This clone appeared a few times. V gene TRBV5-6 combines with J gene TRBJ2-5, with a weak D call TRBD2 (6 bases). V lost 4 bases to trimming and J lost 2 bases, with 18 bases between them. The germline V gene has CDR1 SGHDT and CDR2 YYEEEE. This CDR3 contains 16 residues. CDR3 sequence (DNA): TGTGCCAGCAGCCAAGTGGGGCGGGGCTCACAAGAGACCCAGTACTTC. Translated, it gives CASSQVGRGSQETQYF.

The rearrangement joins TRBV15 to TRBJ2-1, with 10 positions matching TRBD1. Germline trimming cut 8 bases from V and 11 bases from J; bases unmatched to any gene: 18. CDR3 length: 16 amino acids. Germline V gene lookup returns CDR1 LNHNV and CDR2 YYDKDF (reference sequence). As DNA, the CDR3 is TGTGCCACCGGCGGGACAGGGGCTGTAGCCACCCCGAAGCAGTTCTTC. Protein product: CATGGTGAVATPKQFF.

CDR3 amino acids: CASRQTQTSGGAHEQYF. The CDR3 DNA sequence: TGCGCCAGCAGACAGACCCAGACTAGCGGGGGGGCCCACGAGCAGTACTTC. The chain joins TRBV5-1 to TRBJ2-7, with 14 bases lining up with TRBD2. The CDR3 runs 17 residues. Germline V gene lookup returns CDR1 SGHRS and CDR2 YFSETQ. The ends lost 5 bases at V and 5 bases at J; junction bases unmatched: 12. Full variable domain (missing parts from reference TRBV5-1 and TRBJ2-7): KAGVTQTPRYLIKTRGQQVTLSCSPISGHRSVSWYQQTPGQGLQFLFEYFSETQRNKGNFPGRFSGRQFSNSRSEMNVSTLELGDSALYLCASRQTQTSGGAHEQYFGPGTRLTVT.

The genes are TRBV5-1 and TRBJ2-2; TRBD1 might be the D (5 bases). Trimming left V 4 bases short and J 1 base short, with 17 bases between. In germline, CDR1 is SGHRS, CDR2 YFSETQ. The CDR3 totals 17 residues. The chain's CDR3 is CASSRHATVENTGELFF. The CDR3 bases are TGCGCCAGCAGCCGACACGCGACAGTTGAGAACACCGGGGAGCTGTTTTTT.

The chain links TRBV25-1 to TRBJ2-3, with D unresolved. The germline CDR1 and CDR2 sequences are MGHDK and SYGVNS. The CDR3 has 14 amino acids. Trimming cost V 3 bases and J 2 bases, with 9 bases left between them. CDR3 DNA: TGTGCCAGCAGTGACCCCCTATCCACAGATACGCAGTATTTT. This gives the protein CASSDPLSTDTQYF.

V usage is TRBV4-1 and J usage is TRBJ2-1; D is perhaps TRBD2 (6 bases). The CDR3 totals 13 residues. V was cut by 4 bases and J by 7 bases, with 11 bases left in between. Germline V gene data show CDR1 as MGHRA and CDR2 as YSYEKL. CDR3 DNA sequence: TGCGCCAGCAGCCCACCGAGCGGGAATGAGCAGTTCTTC. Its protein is CASSPPSGNEQFF.

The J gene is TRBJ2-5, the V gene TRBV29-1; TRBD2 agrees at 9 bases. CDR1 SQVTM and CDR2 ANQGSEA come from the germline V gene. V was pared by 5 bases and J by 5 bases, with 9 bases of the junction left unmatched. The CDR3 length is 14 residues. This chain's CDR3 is CSVFGGGAWETQYF. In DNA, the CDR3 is TGCAGCGTTTTTGGCGGGGGGGCTTGGGAGACCCAGTACTTC.

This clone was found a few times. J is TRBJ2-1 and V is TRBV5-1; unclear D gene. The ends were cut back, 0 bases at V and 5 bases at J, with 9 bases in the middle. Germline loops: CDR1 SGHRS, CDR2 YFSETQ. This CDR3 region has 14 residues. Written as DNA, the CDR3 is TGCGCCAGCAGCTTGGAAACGCGAAACAATGAGCAGTTCTTC. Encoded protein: CASSLETRNNEQFF.